This T cell receptor beta chain was sequenced during a study of identical twins. With regard to this clonotype: Its cognate antigen is unknown. One end of the junction is discordant with germline, which a read error may explain.

Findings and caveats of the study: With abundant cord blood beta clonotypes, insertions were fewer; memory repertoires showed no such pattern. Out-of-frame alpha sequences shared between twins exhibited an excess of low generation probability. There is a chance that invariant MAIT and iNKT cells partially muddied zero-insertion analyses.

This CDR3 region has 12 residues. Looked up from germline, CDR1 is SQVTM and CDR2 is ANQGSEA. Template switching added a universal primer site, and cDNA bore unique molecular identifiers. TCRdb fed the 5' RACE reads into MiXCR, producing one record per CDR3 protein. The sample carries about 240,000 distinct CDR3 sequences, over 9.5% recorded once. V usage is TRBV29-1 and J usage is TRBJ2-7; D is tentatively TRBD1 or TRBD2 (5 bases each). The TCR originated in a man over 45 in good health. The sequenced material came from memory T cells sorted from blood. The DNA of the CDR3 is TGCAGCGTCGAAGGGGACGGCTACGAGCAGTACTTC. This gives the protein CSVEGDGYEQYF.